The 30 T cell receptor beta chains below all came from one sample that was sequenced in a study of blood T cell repertoires in COVID-19. Only in-frame clones appear in the TCRdb table, and some are missing; sequencing was by immunoSEQ multiplex PCR. The repertoire includes about 27,000 clones, around 90% of them detected once, and approximately 2.6% sits in the top ten. The specimen was peripheral blood. The receptors come from a human donor in a cohort sampled during active COVID-19.

This chain links TRBV11-1 with TRBJ2-2; TRBD2 matches 10 bases. The length of the CDR3 is 15 residues. Unmatched junction bases numbered 7, after V lost 5 bases and J lost 7 bases. CDR1 is SGHAT, CDR2 FQDESV, per germline (reference sequence). CDR3 loop: CASSTSGLAYGELFF. DNA of the CDR3: TGTGCCAGCAGCACTTCGGGACTAGCGTACGGGGAGCTGTTTTTT.

The chain employs TRBV12-5 and TRBJ1-2, with TRBD1 identical over 9 bases. The CDR3 is 15 residues long. Per the germline V gene, CDR1 is LGHNT and CDR2 is FRNRAP. V lost 5 bases, J lost 8 bases, and 12 bases stayed unmatched. CDR3 residues: CASGIHRDRDRGYTF. CDR3 nucleotide sequence: TGTGCTAGTGGTATCCACCGGGACAGGGATCGGGGCTACACCTTC.

Written as DNA, the CDR3 is TGTGCCAGCAGTTTATCTTTGCCGGGACAGGGCGACTATGGCTACACCTTC. Translation: CASSLSLPGQGDYGYTF. The chain couples TRBV28 to TRBJ1-2; 9 nucleotides align to TRBD1. Trimming removed 1 base from V and 3 bases from J; junction bases left unmatched: 9. Germline V CDR1 and CDR2: MDHEN, SYDVKM. The CDR3 has 17 amino acids.

The chain joins TRBV2 to TRBJ2-5, with TRBD2 as a possible D gene (6 bases). Trimming left V 5 bases short and J 1 base short, with 14 bases between. Germline V lookup: CDR1 SNHLY, CDR2 FYNNEI. This CDR3 has 15 amino acids. CDR3 in DNA: TGTGCCAGCAGTACGAATAGCGGCTTCCAAGAGACCCAGTACTTC. Amino acid sequence: CASSTNSGFQETQYF.

The CDR3: CASNSDGTNYGYTF. In DNA, the CDR3 is TGTGCCAGCAATTCGGACGGGACTAACTATGGCTACACCTTC. The chain joins TRBV2 to TRBJ1-2; no clear D gene. The CDR3 loop spans 14 amino acids. Germline V gives CDR1 SNHLY, CDR2 FYNNEI. V shed 7 bases and J shed 0 bases, with 12 bases lying between them.

The chain recombines TRBV6-5 with TRBJ2-7, with 7 positions matching TRBD1. V was clipped by 2 bases and J by 3 bases; unmatched bases: 7. Germline CDR1 and CDR2: MNHEY and SVGAGI. This CDR3 has 15 amino acids. The DNA for the CDR3 is TGTGCCAGCAGTTACGACGACAGGGCGGTCTACGAGCAGTACTTC. Its protein product is CASSYDDRAVYEQYF.

This clone has a single count. The chain joins TRBV11-2 to TRBJ1-1; TRBD1 agrees at 8 bases. The CDR3 sequence is 14 residues long. V lost 5 bases to trimming and J lost 7 bases; unmatched junction nucleotides: 9. The germline V gene has CDR1 SGHAT and CDR2 FQNNGV. The CDR3 coding sequence is TGTGCCAGCAGCCCGGACAGGGAGCGAAGTGAAGCTTTCTTT. Protein product: CASSPDRERSEAFF. The whole variable domain, filled in from reference TRBV11-2 and TRBJ1-1, reads EAGVAQSPRYKIIEKRQSVAFWCNPISGHATLYWYQQILGQGPKLLIQFQNNGVVDDSQLPKDRFSAERLKGVDSTLKIQPAKLEDSAVYLCASSPDRERSEAFFGQGTRLTVV.

This clone was detected a few times. The V call is TRBV19, the J call TRBJ1-1; 12 bases map to TRBD1. The CDR3 is 18 residues long. The germline CDR1 and CDR2 sequences are LNHDA and SQIVND (reference sequence). V dropped 1 base and J dropped 5; count of bases not matched to a gene: 11. The CDR3 is CASSIGHRDRGRSTEAFF. DNA for the CDR3: TGTGCCAGTAGTATAGGGCACAGGGACAGGGGGCGCAGTACTGAAGCTTTCTTT.

J is TRBJ1-2 and V is TRBV14, with D possibly matching TRBD1 (6 bases). CDR1 is SGHDN, CDR2 FVKESK, per germline. This CDR3 has 13 amino acids. Trimming left V 1 base short and J 3 bases short, with 6 bases between. The CDR3: CASSQGTDYGYTF. CDR3 nucleotide sequence: TGTGCCAGCAGCCAAGGGACAGACTATGGCTACACCTTC.

This chain uses TRBV27 with TRBJ1-3, with D tentatively TRBD1 (5 bases). CDR1 and CDR2 (germline): MNHEY, SMNVEV (reference sequence). The V gene lost 3 bases and the J gene lost 4 bases, with 13 bases spanning the gap. CDR3 length: 15 residues. The CDR3 spells CASSLATQGGNTIYF. CDR3 in DNA: TGTGCCAGCAGTTTGGCCACGCAGGGCGGAAACACCATATATTTT.

V usage is TRBV29-1 and J usage is TRBJ2-7, with 7 bases fitting TRBD1. V trimming: 4 bases; J trimming: 6 bases; junction bases outside the gene matches: 18. The CDR3 spans 16 residues. Germline-derived CDR1 and CDR2 are SQVTM and ANQGSEA. Here the CDR3 DNA reads TGCAGCGTTGTCGACAGGGAAGTCTTTCTTTTGGGCGAGCAGTACTTC. Amino acids: CSVVDREVFLLGEQYF.

This clone has just one count. CDR3 sequence reads: CASSLGTPTGELFF. Here the CDR3 DNA reads TGTGCCAGTAGCCTAGGGACACCTACCGGGGAGCTGTTTTTT. This chain uses TRBV21-1 with TRBJ2-2; TRBD1 reflects the table's D call only, with no check against the DNA. TRBV21-1 represents a pseudogene. There are 14 residues in the CDR3.

The chain links TRBV28 to TRBJ2-5, with a tentative D call TRBD2 (5 bases). Germline CDR1 reads MDHEN; CDR2 reads SYDVKM. The germline V and J ends were trimmed by 2 bases and 6 bases, with 10 bases remaining between them. The CDR3 loop spans 13 amino acids. Here the CDR3 DNA reads TGTGCCAGCAGTTTAGCGGGTCGGCAGACCCAGTACTTC. Its translation is CASSLAGRQTQYF. The full variable domain, in which reference TRBV28 and TRBJ2-5 provide the parts outside the CDR3, is DVKVTQSSRYLVKRTGEKVFLECVQDMDHENMFWYRQDPGLGLRLIYFSYDVKMKEKGDIPEGYSVSREKKERFSLILESASTNQTSMYLCASSLAGRQTQYFGPGTRLLVL.

This sequence joins TRBV7-2 and TRBJ2-2; 7 bases map to TRBD2. The CDR3 consists of 15 residues. The J segment lost 4 bases and the V segment lost 5 bases, leaving 7 bases of the junction unmatched. The germline V gene has CDR1 SGHTA and CDR2 FQGNSA. The CDR3 loop is CASSPPGGGTGELFF. The DNA of the CDR3 is TGTGCCAGCAGCCCCCCGGGGGGAGGCACCGGGGAGCTGTTTTTT.

Notes on this clone: The junction departs from germline at one end; a sequencing error may be responsible. The chain employs TRBV25-1 and TRBJ1-2; D unresolved. CDR3 size: 14 residues. The germline gives CDR1 MGHDK, CDR2 SYGVNS. The CDR3 region has the DNA TGTGCCAGCAGTGAATTCCCCGACTCCTCCCGGGTGGACTTC. This codes for CASSEFPDSSRVDF.

This rearrangement joins TRBV5-1 to TRBJ2-7; D unresolved. The CDR3 sequence is 14 residues long. The germline CDR1 and CDR2 sequences are SGHRS and YFSETQ. V gave up 5 bases and J gave up 1 base, with 13 bases separating them. The CDR3: CASRSGDSSYEQYF. In nucleotides, the CDR3 is TGCGCCAGCAGAAGTGGAGACTCTTCCTACGAGCAGTACTTC.

The chain joins TRBV10-2 to TRBJ2-7, with D possibly being TRBD2 (6 bases). Trimming removed 6 bases from V and 3 bases from J, with 15 bases in between. The germline V gene has CDR1 WSHSY and CDR2 SAAADI. The CDR3 has 14 residues. The CDR3 loop reads CASRASEGLYEQYF. CDR3 bases: TGCGCCAGCAGGGCTAGCGAAGGGCTCTACGAGCAGTACTTC.

In its sample, this clone was seen once. The chain uses TRBV4-1 and TRBJ1-1; tentative D call: TRBD1 (5 bases). Germline CDR1 is MGHRA and CDR2 is YSYEKL. The CDR3 totals 16 residues. Trimming shortened V by 2 bases and J by 1 base, and 14 bases separated the two germline ends. The CDR3 nucleotides are TGCGCCAGCAGCCAAAGCAGGGTAGTAGGGAACACTGAAGCTTTCTTT. Residues: CASSQSRVVGNTEAFF.

The V call is TRBV5-1, the J call TRBJ2-3, with 10 bases lining up with TRBD2. The CDR3 is made up of 16 amino acids. The J segment lost 4 bases and the V segment lost 5 bases, leaving 10 bases of the junction unmatched. From germline, CDR1 is SGHRS and CDR2 YFSETQ. CDR3 nucleotide sequence: TGCGCCAGCAGTTCTATGCCTAGCGGGAGTTCAGATACGCAGTATTTT. It yields the protein CASSSMPSGSSDTQYF.

This chain links TRBV9 with TRBJ2-7, with TRBD1 identical over 7 bases. Germline V gene lookup returns CDR1 SGDLS and CDR2 YYNGEE. V lost 3 bases and J lost 3; bases outside the gene matches: 9. CDR3 length: 15 amino acids. The CDR3 reads CASSAQGNDGYEQYF. The DNA for the CDR3 is TGTGCCAGCAGCGCACAGGGGAATGACGGCTACGAGCAGTACTTC.

The rearrangement uses TRBV7-8 and TRBJ2-5; D unclear. Deletions cut 5 bases from V and 5 bases from J, with 18 bases between. Germline CDR1 and CDR2: SGHVS and FQNEAQ. CDR3 size: 15 residues. CDR3 nucleotides: TGTGCCAGCAGCCCCCCCGGTGCGCGTCGGGAGACCCAGTACTTC. It yields the protein CASSPPGARRETQYF.

This clone was picked up one time. V is TRBV5-1 and J is TRBJ2-2; no reliable D call. Trimming removed 5 bases at V and 2 bases at J, with 10 bases between. The length of the CDR3 is 14 residues. Germline V gene sequence: CDR1 SGHRS, CDR2 YFSETQ. The chain's CDR3 is CASRGHLNTGELFF. The CDR3 DNA reads as TGCGCCAGCAGGGGCCACCTTAACACCGGGGAGCTGTTTTTT.

The V gene is TRBV7-2, the J gene TRBJ1-5, with D possibly TRBD1 on 5 matching bases. V lost 5 bases to trimming and J lost 5 bases, with 13 bases between them. The V gene's germline CDR1 is SGHTA and CDR2 FQGNSA. The CDR3 totals 14 residues. For the CDR3, the DNA is TGTGCCAGCAGCCCCGGGGCGGGGTATCAGCCCCAGCATTTT. Amino acid sequence: CASSPGAGYQPQHF.

This chain joins TRBV6-5 and TRBJ1-1; possibly TRBD1 for D (6 bases). The CDR3 totals 15 residues. CDR1 and CDR2 from the germline V gene are MNHEY and SVGAGI. Trimming removed 5 bases at V and 3 bases at J, with 16 bases between. The CDR3 reads CASSTRQEIYTEAFF. CDR3 sequence (DNA): TGTGCCAGCAGTACCCGACAGGAAATCTACACTGAAGCTTTCTTT.

The rearrangement joins TRBV25-1 to TRBJ2-7, with 9 bases aligning to TRBD2. The V gene's germline CDR1 is MGHDK and CDR2 SYGVNS. Trimming at V came to 4 bases and at J to 3 bases, leaving 7 bases not matched to a gene. The CDR3 totals 15 residues. The CDR3 is CASSGTVAGDYEQYF. In nucleotides, the CDR3 is TGTGCCAGCAGTGGAACCGTAGCGGGAGACTACGAGCAGTACTTC.

The chain couples TRBV7-2 to TRBJ1-5; the D gene is possibly TRBD1 (6 bases). V lost 5 bases, J lost 5 bases, and 10 bases lay in between. The germline CDR1 and CDR2 sequences are SGHTA and FQGNSA. The CDR3 has 13 amino acids. CDR3 in DNA: TGTGCCAGCAGCCAGGACAGCCATCAGCCCCAGCATTTT. This translates into CASSQDSHQPQHF.

The J gene is TRBJ1-5, the V gene TRBV19, with D unresolved. Germline loops: CDR1 LNHDA, CDR2 SQIVND (reference sequence). This CDR3 has 13 amino acids. V was clipped by 6 bases and J by 7 bases, with 13 bases between them. CDR3 protein: CASRASGSQPQHF. CDR3 DNA: TGTGCCAGTAGAGCCTCGGGGAGCCAGCCCCAGCATTTT. Full variable domain (missing parts from reference TRBV19 and TRBJ1-5): DGGITQSPKYLFRKEGQNVTLSCEQNLNHDAMYWYRQDPGQGLRLIYYSQIVNDFQKGDIAEGYSVSREKKESFPLTVTSAQKNPTAFYLCASRASGSQPQHFGDGTRLSIL.

The CDR3 spells CASKGQGWETQYF. In DNA form, the CDR3 reads TGTGCCAGCAAGGGACAGGGGTGGGAGACCCAGTACTTC. The J gene is TRBJ2-5, the V gene TRBV28, with TRBD1 identical over 10 bases. Losses at the gene ends were 7 bases for V and 5 bases for J; bases not matched to a gene: 4. The length of the CDR3 is 13 residues. Germline-derived CDR1 and CDR2 are MDHEN and SYDVKM.

This chain joins TRBV2 and TRBJ1-5; D gene unclear. CDR3 length equals 13 residues. CDR1 is SNHLY and CDR2 is FYNNEI in the germline V gene. Trimming removed 7 bases from V and 0 bases from J, with 7 bases in between. CDR3 protein: CASKGDSNQPQHF. DNA of the CDR3: TGTGCCAGCAAGGGAGATAGCAATCAGCCCCAGCATTTT.

This rearrangement joins TRBV2 to TRBJ1-2; 7 bases are shared with TRBD1. V trimming: 1 base; J trimming: 4 bases; junction bases outside the gene matches: 0. This CDR3 comprises 13 residues. The germline gives CDR1 SNHLY, CDR2 FYNNEI. CDR3 nucleotide sequence: TGTGCCAGCAGTGAAGGGGACAGCTATGGCTACACCTTC. Its translation: CASSEGDSYGYTF.